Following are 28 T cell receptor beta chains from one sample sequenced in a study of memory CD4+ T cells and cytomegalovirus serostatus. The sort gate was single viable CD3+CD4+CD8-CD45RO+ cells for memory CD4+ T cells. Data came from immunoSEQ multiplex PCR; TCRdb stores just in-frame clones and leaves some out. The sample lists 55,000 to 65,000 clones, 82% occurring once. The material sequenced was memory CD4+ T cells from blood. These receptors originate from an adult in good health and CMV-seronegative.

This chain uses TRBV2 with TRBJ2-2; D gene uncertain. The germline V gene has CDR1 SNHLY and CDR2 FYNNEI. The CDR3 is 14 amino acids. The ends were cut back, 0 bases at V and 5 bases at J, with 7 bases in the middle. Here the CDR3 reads CASSEALGTGELFF. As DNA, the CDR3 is TGTGCCAGCAGTGAAGCCCTAGGGACCGGGGAGCTGTTTTTT.

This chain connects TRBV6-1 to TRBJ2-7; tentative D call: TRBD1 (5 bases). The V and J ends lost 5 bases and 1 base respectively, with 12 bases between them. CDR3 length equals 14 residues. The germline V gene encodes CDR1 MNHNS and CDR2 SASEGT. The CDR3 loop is CASSLTGSSYEQYF. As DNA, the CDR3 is TGTGCCAGCAGTCTCACAGGTTCGTCCTACGAGCAGTACTTC.

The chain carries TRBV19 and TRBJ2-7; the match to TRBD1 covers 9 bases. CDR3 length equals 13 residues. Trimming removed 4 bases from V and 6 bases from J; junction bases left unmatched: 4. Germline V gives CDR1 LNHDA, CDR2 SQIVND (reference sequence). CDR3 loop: CASSRGQGFEQYF. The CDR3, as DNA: TGTGCCAGTAGTAGGGGACAGGGATTCGAGCAGTACTTC.

In DNA, the CDR3 is TGTGCCAGCAGCTTAGCTGGTAATTCACCCCTCCACTTT. This gives the protein CASSLAGNSPLHF. This chain connects TRBV7-8 to TRBJ1-6, with unresolved D. Germline CDR1 is SGHVS and CDR2 is FQNEAQ. There are 13 residues in the CDR3. V dropped 0 bases and J dropped 6 bases, with 3 bases sitting between them.

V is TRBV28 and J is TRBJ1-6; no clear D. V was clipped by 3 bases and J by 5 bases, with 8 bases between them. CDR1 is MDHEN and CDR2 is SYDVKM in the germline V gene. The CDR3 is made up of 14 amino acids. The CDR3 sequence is CASSLGRNNSPLHF. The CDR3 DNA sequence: TGTGCCAGCAGTTTGGGTCGGAATAATTCACCCCTCCACTTT. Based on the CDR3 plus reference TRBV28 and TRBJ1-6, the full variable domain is DVKVTQSSRYLVKRTGEKVFLECVQDMDHENMFWYRQDPGLGLRLIYFSYDVKMKEKGDIPEGYSVSREKKERFSLILESASTNQTSMYLCASSLGRNNSPLHFGNGTRLTVT.

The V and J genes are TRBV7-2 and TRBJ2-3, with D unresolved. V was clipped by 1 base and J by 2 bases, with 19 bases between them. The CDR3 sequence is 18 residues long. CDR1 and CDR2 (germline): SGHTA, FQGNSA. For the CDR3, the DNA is TGTGCCAGCAGCTTAGGTGTTTTCCAGTACTCTCCCACAGATACGCAGTATTTT. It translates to CASSLGVFQYSPTDTQYF. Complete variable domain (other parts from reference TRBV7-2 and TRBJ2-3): GAGVSQSPSNKVTEKGKDVELRCDPISGHTALYWYRQSLGQGLEFLIYFQGNSAPDKSGLPSDRFSAERTGGSVSTLTIQRTQQEDSAVYLCASSLGVFQYSPTDTQYFGPGTRLTVL.

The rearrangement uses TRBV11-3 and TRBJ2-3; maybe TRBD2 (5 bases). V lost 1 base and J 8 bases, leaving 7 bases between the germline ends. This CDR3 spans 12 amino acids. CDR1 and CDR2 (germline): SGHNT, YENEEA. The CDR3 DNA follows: TGTGCCAGCAGCTTAGGGGCGGGTACGCAGTATTTT. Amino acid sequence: CASSLGAGTQYF.

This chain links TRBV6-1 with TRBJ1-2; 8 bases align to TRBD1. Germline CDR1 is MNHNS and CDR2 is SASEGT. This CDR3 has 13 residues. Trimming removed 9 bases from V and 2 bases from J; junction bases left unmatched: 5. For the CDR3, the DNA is TGTGCCAGTCCTAGGACAGGGAACTATGGCTACACCTTC. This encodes CASPRTGNYGYTF.

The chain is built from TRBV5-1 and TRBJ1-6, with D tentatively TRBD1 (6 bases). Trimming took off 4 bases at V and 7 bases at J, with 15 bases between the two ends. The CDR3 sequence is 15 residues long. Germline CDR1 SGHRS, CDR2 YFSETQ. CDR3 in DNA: TGCGCCAGCAGCCCACAGCCTCAGGGGAATTCACCCCTCCACTTT. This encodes CASSPQPQGNSPLHF.

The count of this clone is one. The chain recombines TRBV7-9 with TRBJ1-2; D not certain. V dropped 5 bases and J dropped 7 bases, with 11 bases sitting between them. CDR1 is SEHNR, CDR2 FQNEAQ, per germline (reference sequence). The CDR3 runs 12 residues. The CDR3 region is CASSPGEVGYTF. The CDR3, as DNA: TGTGCCAGCAGCCCCGGGGAAGTTGGCTACACCTTC.

The CDR3 sequence: CAISEFPGGTNEKLFF. Written as DNA, the CDR3 is TGTGCCATCAGTGAGTTCCCAGGGGGGACTAATGAAAAACTGTTTTTT. The chain carries TRBV10-3 and TRBJ1-4; 7 bases match TRBD1. Per the germline V gene, CDR1 is ENHRY and CDR2 is SYGVKD. V lost 1 base and J lost 2; bases outside the gene matches: 4. The CDR3 loop spans 16 amino acids.

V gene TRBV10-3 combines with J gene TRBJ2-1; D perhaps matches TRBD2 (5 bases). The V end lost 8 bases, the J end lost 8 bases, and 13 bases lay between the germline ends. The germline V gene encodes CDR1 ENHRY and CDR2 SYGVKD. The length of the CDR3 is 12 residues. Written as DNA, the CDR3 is TGTGCCATCCGAGGGCCAAGGGATGAGCAGTTCTTC. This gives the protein CAIRGPRDEQFF.

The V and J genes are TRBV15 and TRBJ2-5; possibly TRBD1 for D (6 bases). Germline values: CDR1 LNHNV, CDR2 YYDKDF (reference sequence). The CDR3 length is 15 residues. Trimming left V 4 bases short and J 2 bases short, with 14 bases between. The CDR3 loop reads CATSTLGGKQETQYF. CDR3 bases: TGTGCCACCAGCACTCTTGGGGGCAAGCAAGAGACCCAGTACTTC.

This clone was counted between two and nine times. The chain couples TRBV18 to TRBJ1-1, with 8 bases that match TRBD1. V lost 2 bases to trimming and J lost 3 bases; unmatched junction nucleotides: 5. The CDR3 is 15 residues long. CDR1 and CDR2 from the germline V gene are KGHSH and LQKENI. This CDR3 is CASSPGLDRDTEAFF. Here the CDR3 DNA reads TGTGCCAGCTCACCAGGGTTGGACAGGGACACTGAAGCTTTCTTT.

CDR3 DNA: TGTGCCAGCAGTTACACAAGCGGGGGGGCTCGAAATGAGCAGTTCTTC. This encodes CASSYTSGGARNEQFF. This rearrangement joins TRBV6-5 to TRBJ2-1, with TRBD2 matching 10 bases. This CDR3 is 16 amino acids long. V was pared by 2 bases and J by 7 bases, with 8 bases of the junction left unmatched. The germline gives CDR1 MNHEY, CDR2 SVGAGI.

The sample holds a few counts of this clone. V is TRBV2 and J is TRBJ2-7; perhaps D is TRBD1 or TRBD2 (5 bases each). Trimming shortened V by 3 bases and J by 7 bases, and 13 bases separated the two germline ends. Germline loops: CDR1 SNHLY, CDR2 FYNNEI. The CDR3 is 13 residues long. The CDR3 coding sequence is TGTGCCAGCAGTGATCTGGGGGTGGGGGAGCAGTACTTC. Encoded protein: CASSDLGVGEQYF.

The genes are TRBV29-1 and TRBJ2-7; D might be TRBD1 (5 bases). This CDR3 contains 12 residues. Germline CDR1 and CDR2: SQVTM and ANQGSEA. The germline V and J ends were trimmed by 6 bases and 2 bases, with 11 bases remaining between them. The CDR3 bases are TGCAGCGTGTCCTGGGGCCCCTACGAGCAGTACTTC. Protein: CSVSWGPYEQYF.

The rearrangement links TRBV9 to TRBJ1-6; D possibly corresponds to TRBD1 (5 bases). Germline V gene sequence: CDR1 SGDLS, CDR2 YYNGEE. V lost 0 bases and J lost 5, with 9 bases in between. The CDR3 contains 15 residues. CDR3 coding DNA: TGTGCCAGCAGCGTAGATGGAGGGGATAATTCACCCCTCCACTTT. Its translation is CASSVDGGDNSPLHF.

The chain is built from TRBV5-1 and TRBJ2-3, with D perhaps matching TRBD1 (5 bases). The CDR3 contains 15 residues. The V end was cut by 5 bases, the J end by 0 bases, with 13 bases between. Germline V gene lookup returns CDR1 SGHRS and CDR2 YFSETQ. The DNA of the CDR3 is TGCGCCAGCAGTCGGAGACAGACTAGCACAGATACGCAGTATTTT. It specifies CASSRRQTSTDTQYF.

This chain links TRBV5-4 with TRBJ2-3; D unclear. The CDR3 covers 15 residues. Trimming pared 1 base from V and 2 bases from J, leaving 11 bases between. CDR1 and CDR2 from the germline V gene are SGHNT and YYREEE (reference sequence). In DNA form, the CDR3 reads TGTGCCAGCAGCTTGTATAACCGGAACACAGATACGCAGTATTTT. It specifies CASSLYNRNTDTQYF.

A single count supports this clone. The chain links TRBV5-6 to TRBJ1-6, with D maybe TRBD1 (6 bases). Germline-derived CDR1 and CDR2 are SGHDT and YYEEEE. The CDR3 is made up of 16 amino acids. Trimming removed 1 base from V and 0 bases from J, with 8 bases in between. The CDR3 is CASSLWGASYNSPLHF. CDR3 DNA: TGTGCCAGCAGCTTGTGGGGGGCCTCCTATAATTCACCCCTCCACTTT.

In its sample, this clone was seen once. CDR3 residues: CASSPTGTQGGAFF. CDR3 nucleotide sequence: TGTGCCAGCAGCCCAACAGGGACGCAGGGAGGAGCTTTCTTT. The rearrangement uses TRBV11-2 and TRBJ1-1, with a tentative D call TRBD1 (6 bases). CDR1 is SGHAT, CDR2 FQNNGV, per germline. This CDR3 region has 14 residues. Trimming took 5 bases from V and 10 from J, leaving 20 bases between them.

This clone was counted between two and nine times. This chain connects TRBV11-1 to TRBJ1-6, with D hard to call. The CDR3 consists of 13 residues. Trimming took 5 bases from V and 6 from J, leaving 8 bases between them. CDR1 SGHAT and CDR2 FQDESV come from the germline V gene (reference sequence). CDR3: CASSLNTNSPLHF. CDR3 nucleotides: TGTGCCAGCAGCCTTAATACTAATTCACCCCTCCACTTT.

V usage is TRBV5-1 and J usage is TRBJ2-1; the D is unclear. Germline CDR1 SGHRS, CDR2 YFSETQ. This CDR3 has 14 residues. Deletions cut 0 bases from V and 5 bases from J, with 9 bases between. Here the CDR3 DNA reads TGCGCCAGCAGCTTGGCCCGATCTAACAATGAGCAGTTCTTC. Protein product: CASSLARSNNEQFF.

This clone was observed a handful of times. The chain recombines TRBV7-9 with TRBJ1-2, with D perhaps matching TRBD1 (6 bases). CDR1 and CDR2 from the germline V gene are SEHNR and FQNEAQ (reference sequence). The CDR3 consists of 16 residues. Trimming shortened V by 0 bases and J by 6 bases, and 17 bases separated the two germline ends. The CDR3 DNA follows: TGTGCCAGCAGCTTAGCTGGCAGGGGAGAGAGGGATGGCTACACCTTC. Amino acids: CASSLAGRGERDGYTF.

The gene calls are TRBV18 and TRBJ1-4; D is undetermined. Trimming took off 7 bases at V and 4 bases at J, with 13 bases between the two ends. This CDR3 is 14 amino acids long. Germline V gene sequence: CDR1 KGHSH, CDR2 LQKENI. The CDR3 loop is CASCGAVFNEKLFF. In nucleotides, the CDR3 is TGTGCCAGCTGCGGCGCAGTTTTTAATGAAAAACTGTTTTTT.

The CDR3 coding sequence is TGCGCCAGCAGCCCTGGGGACAGGACTTACGAGCAGTACTTC. Translating it yields CASSPGDRTYEQYF. V gene TRBV4-1 combines with J gene TRBJ2-5; 8 nucleotides match TRBD1. The DNA end favors TRBJ2-7, so the J call may be wrong. Germline loops: CDR1 MGHRA, CDR2 YSYEKL. The CDR3 has 14 amino acids.

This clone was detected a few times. The CDR3 loop reads CASRLQGSDEQFF. The CDR3 region has the DNA TGTGCCAGCAGGCTACAGGGCTCGGATGAGCAGTTCTTC. This chain connects TRBV28 to TRBJ2-1; D possibly corresponds to TRBD1 (6 bases). Trimming removed 6 bases from V and 8 bases from J, with 14 bases in between. The CDR3 contains 13 residues. The germline gives CDR1 MDHEN, CDR2 SYDVKM.